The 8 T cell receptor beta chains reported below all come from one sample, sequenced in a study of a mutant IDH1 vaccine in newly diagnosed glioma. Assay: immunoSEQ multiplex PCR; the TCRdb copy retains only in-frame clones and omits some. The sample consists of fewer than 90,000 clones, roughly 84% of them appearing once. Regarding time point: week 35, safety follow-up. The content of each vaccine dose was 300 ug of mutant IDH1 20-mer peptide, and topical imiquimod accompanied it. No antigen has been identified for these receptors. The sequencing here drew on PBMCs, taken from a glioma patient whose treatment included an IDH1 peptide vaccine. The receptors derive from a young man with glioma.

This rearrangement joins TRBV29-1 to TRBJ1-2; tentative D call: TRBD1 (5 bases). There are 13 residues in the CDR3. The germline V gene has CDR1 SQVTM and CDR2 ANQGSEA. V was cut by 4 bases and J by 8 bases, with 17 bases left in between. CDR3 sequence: CSVVWGSMEGYTF. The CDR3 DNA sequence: TGCAGCGTTGTTTGGGGCAGTATGGAAGGCTACACCTTC.

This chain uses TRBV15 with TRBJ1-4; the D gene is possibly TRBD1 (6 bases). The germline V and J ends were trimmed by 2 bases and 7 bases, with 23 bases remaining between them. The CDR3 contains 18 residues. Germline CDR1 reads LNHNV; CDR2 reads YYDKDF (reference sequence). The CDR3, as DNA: TGTGCCACCAGCAGACCTGATGAGGGTCTTGAACAGGGTGAAAAACTGTTTTTT. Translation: CATSRPDEGLEQGEKLFF.

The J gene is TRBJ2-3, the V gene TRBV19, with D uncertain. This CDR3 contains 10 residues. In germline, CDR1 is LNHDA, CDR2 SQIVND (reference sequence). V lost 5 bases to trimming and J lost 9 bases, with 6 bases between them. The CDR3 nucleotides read TGTGCCAGTAGTGGGCGGACGCAGTATTTT. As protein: CASSGRTQYF. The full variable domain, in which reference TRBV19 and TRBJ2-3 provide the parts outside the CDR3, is DGGITQSPKYLFRKEGQNVTLSCEQNLNHDAMYWYRQDPGQGLRLIYYSQIVNDFQKGDIAEGYSVSREKKESFPLTVTSAQKNPTAFYLCASSGRTQYFGPGTRLTVL.

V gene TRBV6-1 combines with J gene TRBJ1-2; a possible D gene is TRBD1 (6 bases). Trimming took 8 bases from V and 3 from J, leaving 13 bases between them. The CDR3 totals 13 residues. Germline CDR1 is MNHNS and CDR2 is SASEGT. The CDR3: CASGGQQDYGYTF. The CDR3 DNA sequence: TGTGCCAGCGGGGGGCAGCAGGACTATGGCTACACCTTC.

The CDR3 DNA reads as TGTGCCAGCTCACCTGGGGTAGCCCGGGGTACGCCCCAGCATTTT. It specifies CASSPGVARGTPQHF. This chain uses TRBV18 with TRBJ1-5; D is undetermined. Germline V gene lookup returns CDR1 KGHSH and CDR2 LQKENI. V lost 3 bases, J lost 9 bases, and 18 bases lay in between. The CDR3 runs 15 residues.

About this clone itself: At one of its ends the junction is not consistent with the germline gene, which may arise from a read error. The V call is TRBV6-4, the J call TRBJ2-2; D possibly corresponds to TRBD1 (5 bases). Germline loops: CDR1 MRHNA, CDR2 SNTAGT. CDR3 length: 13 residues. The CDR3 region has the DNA TGTGCCAGCAGTGACTCCCCCGCCGCAGGGTTGGTTTTT. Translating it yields CASSDSPAAGLVF.

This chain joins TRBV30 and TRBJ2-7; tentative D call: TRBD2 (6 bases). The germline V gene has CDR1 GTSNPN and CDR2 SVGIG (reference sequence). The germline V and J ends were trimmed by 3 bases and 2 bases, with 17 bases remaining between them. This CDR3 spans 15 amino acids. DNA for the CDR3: TGTGCCTGGAGCCCCGGGACTGTCTCGACCTACGAGCAGTACTTC. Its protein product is CAWSPGTVSTYEQYF.

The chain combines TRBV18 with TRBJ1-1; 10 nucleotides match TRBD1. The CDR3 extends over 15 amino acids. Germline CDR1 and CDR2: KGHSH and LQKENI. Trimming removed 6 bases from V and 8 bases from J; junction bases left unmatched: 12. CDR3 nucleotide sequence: TGTGCCAGCTCCCGAGAGGGACAGGGGAGACGGGAAGCTTTCTTT. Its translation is CASSREGQGRREAFF.